The sequence of this TCR beta chain was determined in a study of blood T cell repertoires in COVID-19. Study overall: Sources were T cells, B-cell-depleted T cells, or PBMCs; the material itself was cDNA or gDNA.

Clinical history as reported by participants underpinned cohort assignment. Germline CDR1 is DFQATT and CDR2 is SNEGSKA (reference sequence). Trimming shortened V by 3 bases and J by 5 bases, and 7 bases separated the two germline ends. The CDR3 covers 11 residues. This clone was found a few times. The table came from immunoSEQ multiplex PCR; TCRdb's copy has only in-frame clones and leaves some out. Of a few hundred thousand clones in the sample, approximately 87% were seen once. The V and J genes are TRBV20-1 and TRBJ1-2, with D uncertain. The sequencing input was PBMCs or T cells enriched from blood (not recorded which). The receptor comes from a woman aged 45 to 65 in a cohort exposed to, infected with or recovered from COVID-19 (not recorded which). The CDR3 nucleotides are TGCAGTGCTAGCCGGGAGTATGGCTACACCTTC. This translates into CSASREYGYTF.